The 3 T cell receptor beta chains presented below share a single source sample, sequenced in a study of T cells in narcolepsy. Profiling relied on immunoSEQ multiplex PCR, and the TCRdb table lists in-frame clones only, not all of them. The sample shows approximately 40,000 clones, roughly 88% of them seen only once. Sample: CD45RA- memory CD4+ T cells from PBMCs. Receptor source: a human donor with narcolepsy.

In this sample, this clone turned up once. The chain couples TRBV6-6 to TRBJ1-2; D unclear. In germline, CDR1 is MNHNY, CDR2 SVGAGI (reference sequence). Between the trimmed V and J ends, which lost 5 bases and 2 bases, there was a span of 3 bases. The CDR3 length is 11 residues. For the CDR3, the DNA is TGTGCCAGCAGTGACAACTATGGCTACACCTTC. It translates to CASSDNYGYTF.

This clone appeared a single time. The chain carries TRBV29-1 and TRBJ2-7; 7 positions match TRBD2. The CDR3 totals 13 residues. Germline CDR1 is SQVTM and CDR2 is ANQGSEA. Losses at the gene ends were 8 bases for V and 5 bases for J; bases not matched to a gene: 12. CDR3 DNA sequence: TGCAGCTCCTCCGACGGGAGGCACCACGAGCAGTACTTC. It specifies CSSSDGRHHEQYF.

The chain couples TRBV18 to TRBJ1-2, with D maybe TRBD1 (6 bases). This CDR3 has 15 amino acids. Looked up from germline, CDR1 is KGHSH and CDR2 is LQKENI. The germline V and J ends were trimmed by 6 bases and 8 bases, with 22 bases remaining between them. In DNA form, the CDR3 reads TGTGCCAGCTCTGAAATGAAGGCAGGGGCTGAGGGCTACACCTTC. The encoded protein is CASSEMKAGAEGYTF. Supplemented by reference TRBV18 and TRBJ1-2, the full variable domain reads NAGVMQNPRHLVRRRGQEARLRCSPMKGHSHVYWYRQLPEEGLKFMVYLQKENIIDESGMPKERFSAEFPKEGPSILRIQQVVRGDSAAYFCASSEMKAGAEGYTFGSGTRLTVV.